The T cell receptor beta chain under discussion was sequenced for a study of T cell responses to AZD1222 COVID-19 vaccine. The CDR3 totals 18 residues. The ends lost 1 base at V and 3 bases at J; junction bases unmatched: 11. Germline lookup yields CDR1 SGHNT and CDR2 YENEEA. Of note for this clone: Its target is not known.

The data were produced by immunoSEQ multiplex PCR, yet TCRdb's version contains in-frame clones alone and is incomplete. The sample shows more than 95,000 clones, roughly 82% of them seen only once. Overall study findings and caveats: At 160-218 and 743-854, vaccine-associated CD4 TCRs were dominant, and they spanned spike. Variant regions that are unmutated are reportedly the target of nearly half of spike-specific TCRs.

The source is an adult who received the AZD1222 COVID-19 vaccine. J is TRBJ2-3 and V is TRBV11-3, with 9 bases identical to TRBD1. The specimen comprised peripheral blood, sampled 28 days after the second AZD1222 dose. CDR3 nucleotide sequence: TGTGCCAGCAGCTTAGGGGGGACAGGGTTGCGGAGTACAGATACGCAGTATTTT. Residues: CASSLGGTGLRSTDTQYF.